The 21 T cell receptor beta chains listed next were all sequenced from one sample in a study of CD8 T cells in ankylosing spondylitis. Study results and caveats: A TCR beta motif made of eight highly homologous variants seemed typical of ankylosing spondylitis blood.

TCRdb reanalysed the 5' RACE reads using MiXCR and keeps one entry per CDR3 protein. The data contain about 220,000 distinct CDR3 sequences, around 7.9% of them singletons. What these receptors recognize is not known. What was sequenced was blood, either unsorted or a sorted T cell fraction (not recorded which). The origin of the receptors is a male donor with ankylosing spondylitis.

The V call is TRBV30, the J call TRBJ2-5; D might be TRBD1 (5 bases). The CDR3 contains 14 residues. The V gene's germline CDR1 is GTSNPN and CDR2 SVGIG (reference sequence). The V end lost 4 bases, the J end lost 5 bases, and 17 bases lay between the germline ends. CDR3 loop: CAWTSGSWWETQYF. The CDR3 DNA sequence: TGTGCCTGGACCTCAGGGTCCTGGTGGGAGACCCAGTACTTC.

This sequence joins TRBV7-8 and TRBJ2-3, with a weak D call TRBD1 (7 bases). V lost 4 bases and J 2 bases, leaving 16 bases between the germline ends. CDR3 length: 16 amino acids. Germline loops: CDR1 SGHVS, CDR2 FQNEAQ. CDR3 residues: CASSYLRGTVTDTQYF. In DNA, the CDR3 is TGTGCCAGCAGCTACCTACGGGGGACAGTCACAGATACGCAGTATTTT.

This clonotype has only a few counts. V gene TRBV30 combines with J gene TRBJ1-5; D uncertain. The CDR3 has 13 amino acids. V lost 2 bases to trimming and J lost 3 bases, with 8 bases between them. Per the germline V gene, CDR1 is GTSNPN and CDR2 is SVGIG (reference sequence). The CDR3, as DNA: TGTGCCTGGAGTCGAACAGACAATCAGCCCCAGCATTTT. Residues: CAWSRTDNQPQHF.

Ten or more counts support this clonotype. This chain's CDR3 is CASSTRRGSGFYEQYF. In DNA, the CDR3 is TGTGCCAGCAGCACACGACGGGGTAGCGGCTTCTACGAGCAGTACTTC. This chain uses TRBV9 with TRBJ2-7; possibly TRBD2 for D (6 bases). Germline loops: CDR1 SGDLS, CDR2 YYNGEE. V gave up 4 bases and J gave up 3 bases, with 20 bases separating them. The CDR3 covers 16 residues.

The J gene is TRBJ2-5, the V gene TRBV29-1; tentatively, D is TRBD2 (6 bases). The CDR3 covers 14 residues. Per germline, CDR1 SQVTM and CDR2 ANQGSEA. Trimming shortened V by 4 bases and J by 4 bases, and 16 bases separated the two germline ends. CDR3: CSVGISGKRETQYF. CDR3 DNA sequence: TGCAGCGTTGGGATTAGCGGTAAAAGAGAGACCCAGTACTTC. Full variable domain (outside the CDR3, taken from reference TRBV29-1 and TRBJ2-5): SAVISQKPSRDICQRGTSLTIQCQVDSQVTMMFWYRQQPGQSLTLIATANQGSEATYESGFVIDKFPISRPNLTFSTLTVSNMSPEDSSIYLCSVGISGKRETQYFGPGTRLLVL.

The sample holds many counts of this clonotype. This chain uses TRBV7-9 with TRBJ2-1; D not certain. Between the trimmed V and J ends, which lost 5 bases and 6 bases, there was a span of 14 bases. Germline values: CDR1 SEHNR, CDR2 FQNEAQ (reference sequence). There are 14 residues in the CDR3. CDR3 amino acids: CASSPLGRTNEQFF. In DNA, the CDR3 is TGTGCCAGCAGCCCCCTGGGCCGGACCAATGAGCAGTTCTTC.

There are many counts of this clonotype. The chain couples TRBV29-1 to TRBJ1-1; a possible D gene is TRBD1 (6 bases). V lost 0 bases to trimming and J lost 3 bases, with 14 bases between them. Germline V lookup: CDR1 SQVTM, CDR2 ANQGSEA. The CDR3 contains 15 residues. The CDR3, as DNA: TGCAGCGTTGAAGATCCAGGGCAGGGGCACACTGAAGCTTTCTTT. This codes for CSVEDPGQGHTEAFF.

This clonotype was seen ten or more times. The DNA of the CDR3 is TGTGCCAGCAGCTTCCTCCTAAGCAATGAGCAGTTCTTC. It specifies CASSFLLSNEQFF. V and J are TRBV7-2 and TRBJ2-1; D gene ambiguous. Germline values: CDR1 SGHTA, CDR2 FQGNSA. V was cut by 3 bases and J by 6 bases, with 9 bases left in between. The CDR3 loop spans 13 amino acids.

This clonotype was seen a handful of times. V is TRBV2 and J is TRBJ2-1; D is possibly TRBD2 (6 bases). The CDR3 has 14 amino acids. The V gene's germline CDR1 is SNHLY and CDR2 FYNNEI. Trimming took off 11 bases at V and 6 bases at J, with 20 bases between the two ends. The DNA for the CDR3 is TGTGCCCGAGAGGGTGGCGGGGTCCTCAATGAGCAGTTCTTC. Its protein product is CAREGGGVLNEQFF. The full variable domain, completed using reference TRBV2 and TRBJ2-1, is EPEVTQTPSHQVTQMGQEVILRCVPISNHLYFYWYRQILGQKVEFLVSFYNNEISEKSEIFDDQFSVERPDGSNFTLKIRSTKLEDSAMYFCAREGGGVLNEQFFGPGTRLTVL.

The V call is TRBV5-1, the J call TRBJ2-6; no clear D. Germline V gene sequence: CDR1 SGHRS, CDR2 YFSETQ. Trimming left V 4 bases short and J 9 bases short, with 11 bases between. This CDR3 spans 13 amino acids. The CDR3 nucleotides read TGCGCCAGCAGCCCCCAGACCAACAACGTCCTGACTTTC. It specifies CASSPQTNNVLTF.

The V and J genes are TRBV6-2 or TRBV6-3 and TRBJ2-7; no firm D call. Germline CDR1 reads MNHEY; CDR2 reads SVGEGT. The CDR3 covers 12 residues. V lost 6 bases, J lost 3 bases, and 9 bases lay in between. CDR3 nucleotide sequence: TGTGCCAGCAGCCGCTCCCTCTACGAGCAGTACTTC. Its protein product is CASSRSLYEQYF.

This clonotype has a count of ten or more. The chain joins TRBV20-1 to TRBJ2-7; 14 nucleotides align to TRBD2. J was trimmed by 3 bases and V by 6 bases; bases with no gene match: 13. CDR1 is DFQATT, CDR2 SNEGSKA, per germline (reference sequence). CDR3 length equals 17 residues. CDR3 loop: CSAEGLAGGTLLYEQYF. The CDR3, as DNA: TGCAGTGCGGAAGGACTAGCGGGAGGAACCCTACTCTACGAGCAGTACTTC.

This clonotype appeared many times. The rearrangement joins TRBV6-1 to TRBJ2-7, with 11 positions matching TRBD2. Trimming cost V 6 bases and J 3 bases; bases outside gene matches: 7. The CDR3 is 15 residues long. The germline gives CDR1 MNHNS, CDR2 SASEGT. CDR3 in amino acids: CASSPKTSGVYEQYF. The CDR3 DNA follows: TGTGCCAGCAGCCCAAAGACTAGCGGGGTCTACGAGCAGTACTTC.

This clonotype was picked up many times. V gene TRBV5-6 combines with J gene TRBJ2-7; possible D gene TRBD2, 5 bases. V shed 4 bases and J shed 7 bases, with 12 bases lying between them. The CDR3 loop spans 12 amino acids. Germline V gives CDR1 SGHDT, CDR2 YYEEEE. CDR3 DNA: TGTGCCAGCAGCCTAGCCCCTTATGAGCAGTACTTC. This sequence encodes CASSLAPYEQYF.

V gene TRBV7-6 combines with J gene TRBJ2-2; tentative D call: TRBD1 (5 bases). V lost 2 bases, J lost 3 bases, and 13 bases lay in between. The CDR3 spans 16 residues. The germline gives CDR1 SGHVS, CDR2 FNYEAQ. CDR3 in amino acids: CASSLRGHPDTGELFF. As DNA, the CDR3 is TGTGCCAGCAGCTTAAGGGGCCATCCCGACACCGGGGAGCTGTTTTTT. The whole variable domain, remainder taken from reference TRBV7-6 and TRBJ2-2, is GAGVSQSPRYKVTKRGQDVALRCDPISGHVSLYWYRQALGQGPEFLTYFNYEAQQDKSGLPNDRFSAERPEGSISTLTIQRTEQRDSAMYRCASSLRGHPDTGELFFGEGSRLTVL.

Ten or more counts support this clonotype. V and J are TRBV24-1 and TRBJ1-1, with 9 bases matching TRBD1. Trimming took 5 bases from V and 8 from J; bases not matched to a gene: 2. CDR3 length: 12 residues. CDR1 is KGHDR and CDR2 is SFDVKD in the germline V gene. This CDR3 reads CATSADRGEAFF. DNA of the CDR3: TGTGCCACCAGTGCGGACAGGGGAGAAGCTTTCTTT.

This clonotype was counted at least ten times. V usage is TRBV27 and J usage is TRBJ2-2; tentatively, D is TRBD2 (5 bases). The CDR3 length is 17 residues. Germline lookup yields CDR1 MNHEY and CDR2 SMNVEV (reference sequence). Trimming stripped 5 bases from V and 0 bases from J, with 16 bases between. The CDR3 DNA is TGTGCCAGCAGTCTGTCAACTGAGGGCCCGAACACCGGGGAGCTGTTTTTT. This translates into CASSLSTEGPNTGELFF.

This clonotype appeared many times. The chain uses TRBV10-3 and TRBJ2-4; the D gene is possibly TRBD1 (6 bases). Germline V gene data show CDR1 as ENHRY and CDR2 as SYGVKD. This CDR3 region has 15 residues. Trimming left V 2 bases short and J 3 bases short, with 11 bases between. CDR3 protein: CAISETGSVKNIQYF. The CDR3 DNA sequence: TGTGCCATCAGTGAGACAGGGTCAGTCAAAAACATTCAGTACTTC.

This clonotype was seen more than once but under ten times. J is TRBJ2-5 and V is TRBV29-1; TRBD2 might be the D (5 bases). V lost 1 base, J lost 0 bases, and 6 bases lay in between. The germline V gene has CDR1 SQVTM and CDR2 ANQGSEA. This CDR3 is 13 amino acids long. CDR3 protein: CSVEGGNQETQYF. Written as DNA, the CDR3 is TGCAGCGTTGAAGGAGGGAACCAAGAGACCCAGTACTTC.

This clonotype has a count of ten or more. The J gene is TRBJ2-5, the V gene TRBV4-3, with 11 bases matching TRBD2. With V trimmed by 1 base and J by 5 bases, 6 bases remained unmatched. This CDR3 comprises 16 residues. CDR1 and CDR2 from the germline V gene are LGHNA and YSLEER. The CDR3 DNA reads as TGCGCCAGCAGCCAAGGAGCACTAGCGGGGGATGAGACCCAGTACTTC. It is translated as CASSQGALAGDETQYF.

In its sample, this clonotype was seen many times. This sequence joins TRBV4-3 and TRBJ1-1; possibly TRBD1 for D (6 bases). Germline V CDR1 and CDR2: LGHNA, YSLEER. V was cut by 0 bases and J by 5 bases, with 13 bases left in between. The CDR3 is made up of 15 amino acids. CDR3 bases: TGCGCCAGCAGCCAAGATGGGGGGGCGAGGACTGAAGCTTTCTTT. Translating gives CASSQDGGARTEAFF.